One and the same sample provided the 14 T cell receptor beta chains below, sequenced in a study of blood T cell repertoires in COVID-19. Measured with immunoSEQ multiplex PCR; TCRdb has only the in-frame clones, and not every one. The sample consists of approximately 100,000 clones, about four fifths of them appearing once. The sequencing input was peripheral blood. Receptors originate from a human donor in a cohort sampled during active COVID-19.

The chain combines TRBV3-1 (or the pseudogene TRBV3-2) with TRBJ1-5; TRBD1 agrees at 8 bases. This CDR3 is built from 15 residues. Germline trimming cut 5 bases from V and 5 bases from J; bases unmatched to any gene: 8. Per the germline V gene, CDR1 is LGHDT and CDR2 is YNNKEL (reference sequence). In DNA, the CDR3 is TGTGCCAGCAGCGCAAGACAGGGGAGGGATCAGCCCCAGCATTTT. Translating gives CASSARQGRDQPQHF.

This clone has just a few counts. This chain links TRBV7-2 with TRBJ1-6; 10 bases match TRBD1. This CDR3 is built from 18 residues. The V segment lost 6 bases and the J segment 0 bases; nucleotides outside the gene matches: 8. CDR1 and CDR2 (germline): SGHTA, FQGNSA. CDR3 coding DNA: TGTGCCAGCAGTCTTACTAGACAGGGGGCCTCCTATAATTCACCCCTCCACTTT. It is translated as CASSLTRQGASYNSPLHF.

The genes are TRBV7-3 and TRBJ2-1, with TRBD2 matching over 13 bases. The CDR3 length is 17 residues. Per the germline V gene, CDR1 is SGHTA and CDR2 is FQGTGA. V was clipped by 3 bases and J by 6 bases; unmatched bases: 8. CDR3: CASSLGGTSGTANEQFF. In nucleotides, the CDR3 is TGTGCCAGCAGCTTGGGGGGGACTAGCGGGACCGCCAATGAGCAGTTCTTC.

The V gene is TRBV28, the J gene TRBJ2-1; 7 bases map to TRBD1. This CDR3 has 15 residues. V dropped 1 base and J dropped 2; count of bases not matched to a gene: 2. From germline, CDR1 is MDHEN and CDR2 SYDVKM. CDR3 DNA: TGTGCCAGCAGTTTATCGGACAGGACCTACAATGAGCAGTTCTTC. Its translation is CASSLSDRTYNEQFF.

The table lists this clone with a few counts. The chain is built from TRBV7-9 and TRBJ1-4; TRBD1 agrees at 7 bases. V was pared by 4 bases and J by 8 bases, with 10 bases of the junction left unmatched. The CDR3 contains 15 residues. The germline CDR1 and CDR2 sequences are SEHNR and FQNEAQ (reference sequence). The CDR3 here is CASSSLGGAGEKLFF. The CDR3, as DNA: TGTGCCAGCAGCTCATTAGGGGGCGCTGGGGAAAAACTGTTTTTT.

The chain employs TRBV7-9 and TRBJ2-7; D may be TRBD2 (6 bases). Germline lookup yields CDR1 SEHNR and CDR2 FQNEAQ (reference sequence). The CDR3 contains 15 residues. V dropped 5 bases and J dropped 4 bases, with 18 bases sitting between them. Here the CDR3 reads CASSLDGGVAYEQYF. CDR3 DNA: TGTGCCAGCAGCCTCGATGGCGGGGTAGCTTACGAGCAGTACTTC.

The chain couples TRBV2 to TRBJ1-2; 8 bases align to TRBD1. CDR3 size: 13 residues. With V trimmed by 7 bases and J by 7 bases, 8 bases remained unmatched. Germline-derived CDR1 and CDR2 are SNHLY and FYNNEI. The CDR3 loop is CASTPDRASGYTF. The CDR3 DNA reads TGTGCCAGCACCCCGGACAGGGCGAGTGGCTACACCTTC.

The chain joins TRBV21-1 to TRBJ2-7; the table assigns TRBD2, which was not confirmed against the DNA. TRBV21-1 is reported as a pseudogene. CDR3 length equals 17 residues. CDR3 amino acids: CASSNLGLAGGTYEQYF. CDR3 sequence (DNA): TGTGCCAGCAGCAACCTCGGACTAGCGGGGGGTACCTACGAGCAGTACTTC.

The chain has TRBV19 and TRBJ2-7, with D perhaps TRBD1 (5 bases). V was clipped by 6 bases and J by 4 bases, with 19 bases between them. The CDR3 length is 15 residues. Germline assignment: CDR1 LNHDA and CDR2 SQIVND (reference sequence). The chain's CDR3 is CASSGPDKGRYEQYF. CDR3 sequence (DNA): TGTGCCAGTAGCGGGCCGGACAAAGGAAGATACGAGCAGTACTTC.

Only a few counts were recorded for this clone. V and J are TRBV6-6 and TRBJ1-2; TRBD1 agrees at 9 bases. The CDR3 has 13 amino acids. With 5 bases clipped from V and 8 bases from J, the junction kept 6 bases outside the gene matches. Germline CDR1 and CDR2: MNHNY and SVGAGI (reference sequence). The DNA of the CDR3 is TGTGCCAGCAGTGGAACAGGGGGCGCGGGCTACACCTTC. As protein: CASSGTGGAGYTF.

For this clone: One end of the junction does not line up with germline, which may come from a read error. The rearrangement joins TRBV7-7 to TRBJ2-2, with D tentatively TRBD2 (7 bases). This CDR3 spans 16 amino acids. Germline V gives CDR1 SSHAT, CDR2 FNYEAQ (reference sequence). Here the CDR3 DNA reads TGTGCTAGCAGCTTAGGGGGGGGCGCAAACACCGGGGAGCTGTTTTTT. Translating it yields CASSLGGGANTGELFF.

The chain combines TRBV3-1 (or the pseudogene TRBV3-2) with TRBJ2-2; D gene unclear. Germline V gene data show CDR1 as LGHDT and CDR2 as YNNKEL (reference sequence). Trimming cost V 5 bases and J 4 bases, with 5 bases left between them. CDR3 size: 12 residues. The CDR3 nucleotides read TGTGCCAGCAGCTCCCGCACCGGGGAGCTGTTTTTT. Translated, it gives CASSSRTGELFF.

This clone was counted a few times. The CDR3 loop reads CASSIRVDTEAFF. Here the CDR3 DNA reads TGTGCCAGCAGCATCAGGGTCGACACTGAAGCTTTCTTT. This sequence joins TRBV11-2 and TRBJ1-1; tentatively, D is TRBD1 (5 bases). The CDR3 spans 13 residues. V dropped 5 bases and J dropped 3 bases, with 10 bases sitting between them. Germline CDR1 SGHAT, CDR2 FQNNGV. Combining the CDR3 with reference TRBV11-2 and TRBJ1-1 gives the whole variable domain EAGVAQSPRYKIIEKRQSVAFWCNPISGHATLYWYQQILGQGPKLLIQFQNNGVVDDSQLPKDRFSAERLKGVDSTLKIQPAKLEDSAVYLCASSIRVDTEAFFGQGTRLTVV.

V usage is TRBV24-1 and J usage is TRBJ1-1; 8 bases agree with TRBD1. This CDR3 contains 15 residues. J gave up 5 bases and V 11 bases, and 15 bases lay outside the gene matches. Germline V lookup: CDR1 KGHDR, CDR2 SFDVKD. CDR3 coding DNA: TGTGCCAGAACAGGGGGGGGGCCTTCCGAGACTGAAGCTTTCTTT. This encodes CARTGGGPSETEAFF.